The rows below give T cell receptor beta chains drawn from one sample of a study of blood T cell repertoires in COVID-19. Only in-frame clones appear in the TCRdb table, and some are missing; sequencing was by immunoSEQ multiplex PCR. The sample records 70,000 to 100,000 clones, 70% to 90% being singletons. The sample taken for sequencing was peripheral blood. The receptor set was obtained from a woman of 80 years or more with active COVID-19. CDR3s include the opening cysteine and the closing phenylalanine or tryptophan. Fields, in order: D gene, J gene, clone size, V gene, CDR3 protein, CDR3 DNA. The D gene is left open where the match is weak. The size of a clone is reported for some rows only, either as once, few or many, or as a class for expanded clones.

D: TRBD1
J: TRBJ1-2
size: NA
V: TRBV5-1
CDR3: CASSPTGEKGYTF
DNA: TGCGCCAGCAGCCCCACAGGGGAGAAGGGCTACACCTTC

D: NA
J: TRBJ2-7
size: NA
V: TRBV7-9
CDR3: CASSPKIKSSYEQYF
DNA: TGTGCCAGCAGCCCTAAAATTAAATCCTCCTACGAGCAGTACTTC

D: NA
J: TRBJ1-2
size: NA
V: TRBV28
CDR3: CASSPWEGHNGYTF
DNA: TGTGCCAGCAGCCCCTGGGAAGGACATAATGGCTACACCTTC

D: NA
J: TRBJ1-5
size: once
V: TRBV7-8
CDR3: CASSLGYNQPQHF
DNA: TGTGCCAGCAGCTTAGGTTACAATCAGCCCCAGCATTTT

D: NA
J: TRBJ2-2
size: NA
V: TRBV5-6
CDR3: CASTSRGAGHTGELFF
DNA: TGTGCCAGCACCTCGCGAGGCGCAGGGCACACCGGGGAGCTGTTTTTT

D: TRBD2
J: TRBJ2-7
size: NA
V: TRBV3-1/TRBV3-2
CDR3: CASSQDGSGSHEQYF
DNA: TGTGCCAGCAGCCAAGACGGTAGCGGGAGTCACGAGCAGTACTTC

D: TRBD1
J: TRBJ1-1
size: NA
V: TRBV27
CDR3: CASSLGTGGGTEAFF
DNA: TGTGCCAGCAGTCTAGGGACAGGGGGCGGCACTGAAGCTTTCTTT

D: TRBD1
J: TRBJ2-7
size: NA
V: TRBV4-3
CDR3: CASSQDAHRTGPVYEQYF
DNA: TGCGCCAGCAGCCAAGATGCCCATAGGACAGGGCCAGTTTACGAGCAGTACTTC

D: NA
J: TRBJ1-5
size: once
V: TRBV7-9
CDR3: CASSLGQHNQPQHF
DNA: TGTGCCAGCAGCTTAGGACAGCACAATCAGCCCCAGCATTTT

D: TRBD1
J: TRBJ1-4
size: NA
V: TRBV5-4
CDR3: CASSPGTGGNGEKLFF
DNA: TGTGCCAGCAGCCCCGGGACAGGGGGCAACGGTGAAAAACTGTTTTTT

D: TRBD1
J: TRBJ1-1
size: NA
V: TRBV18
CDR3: CASSGTALMNTEAFF
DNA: TGTGCCAGCTCAGGGACAGCCTTAATGAACACTGAAGCTTTCTTT

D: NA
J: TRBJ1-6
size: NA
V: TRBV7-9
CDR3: CASTTVGLGSPLHF
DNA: TGTGCCAGCACGACAGTTGGCTTGGGTTCACCCCTCCACTTT

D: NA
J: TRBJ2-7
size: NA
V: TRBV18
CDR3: CASSRDSESPQYF
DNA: TGTGCCAGCTCACGGGACTCCGAATCGCCGCAGTACTTC

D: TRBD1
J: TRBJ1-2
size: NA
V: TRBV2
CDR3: CASTFRQGLTSGYTF
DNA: TGTGCCAGCACCTTTAGACAGGGCCTCACGAGTGGCTACACCTTC

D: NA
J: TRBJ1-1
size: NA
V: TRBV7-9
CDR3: CASSLVGEDTEAFF
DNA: TGTGCCAGCAGCTTAGTGGGGGAGGACACTGAAGCTTTCTTT

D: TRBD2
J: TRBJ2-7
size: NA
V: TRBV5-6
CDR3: CASSLKASGSYEQYF
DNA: TGTGCCAGCAGCTTGAAAGCTAGCGGGAGCTACGAGCAGTACTTC

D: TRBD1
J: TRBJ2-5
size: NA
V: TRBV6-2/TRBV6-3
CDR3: CASSRTGETQYF
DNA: TGTGCCAGCAGCCGGACAGGAGAGACCCAGTACTTC

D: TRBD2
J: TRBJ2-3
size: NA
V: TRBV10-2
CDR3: CASSPASGMTDTQYF
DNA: TGCGCCAGCAGCCCCGCTAGCGGGATGACAGATACGCAGTATTTT

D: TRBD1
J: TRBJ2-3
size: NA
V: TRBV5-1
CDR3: CASSWGQYNTQDTQYF
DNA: TGCGCCAGCAGCTGGGGACAGTACAACACCCAGGATACGCAGTATTTT

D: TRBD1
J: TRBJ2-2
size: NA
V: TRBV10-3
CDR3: CAISSGTGGVSGELFF
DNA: TGTGCCATCAGTTCCGGAACAGGGGGAGTGTCCGGGGAGCTGTTTTTT

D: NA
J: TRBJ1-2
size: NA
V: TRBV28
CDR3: CASSEGNGYTF
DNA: TGTGCCAGCAGCGAGGGCAACGGCTACACCTTC

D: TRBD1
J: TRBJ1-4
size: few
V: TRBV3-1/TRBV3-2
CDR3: CASSLRTGGNEKLFF
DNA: TGTGCCAGCAGCCTCCGGACAGGGGGTAATGAAAAACTGTTTTTT

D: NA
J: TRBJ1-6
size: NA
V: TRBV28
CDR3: CVSTFYNSPLHF
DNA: TGTGTAAGTACTTTCTATAATTCACCCCTCCACTTT

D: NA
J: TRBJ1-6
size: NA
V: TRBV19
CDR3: CASSIGSDSPLHF
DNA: TGTGCCAGTAGTATAGGATCGGATTCACCCCTCCACTTT

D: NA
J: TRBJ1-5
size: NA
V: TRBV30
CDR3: CAWVGASGQPQHF
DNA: TGTGCCTGGGTTGGGGCGTCTGGCCAGCCCCAGCATTTT

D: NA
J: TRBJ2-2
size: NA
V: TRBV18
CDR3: CASSPRQNTGELFF
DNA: TGTGCCAGCTCACCACGACAAAACACCGGGGAGCTGTTTTTT

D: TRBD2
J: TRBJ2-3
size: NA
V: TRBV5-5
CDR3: CASSTRTSGIRTDTQYF
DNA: TGTGCCAGCAGCACCCGGACTAGCGGAATCCGCACAGATACGCAGTATTTT

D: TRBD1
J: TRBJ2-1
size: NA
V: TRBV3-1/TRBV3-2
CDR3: CASSQGQGSYNEQFF
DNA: TGTGCCAGCAGCCAGGGACAGGGGTCCTACAATGAGCAGTTCTTC

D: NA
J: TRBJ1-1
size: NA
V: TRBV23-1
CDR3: CASSQYPSGEAFF
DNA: TGCGCCAGCAGTCAATACCCTAGCGGTGAAGCTTTCTTT

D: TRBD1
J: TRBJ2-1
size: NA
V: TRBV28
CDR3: CASSHDRGSYNEQFF
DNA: TGTGCCAGCAGCCACGACAGGGGCTCCTACAATGAGCAGTTCTTC

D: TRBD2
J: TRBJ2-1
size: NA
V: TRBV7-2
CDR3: CASSRTSGRYNEQFF
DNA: TGTGCCAGCAGCCGGACTAGCGGGAGGTACAATGAGCAGTTCTTC

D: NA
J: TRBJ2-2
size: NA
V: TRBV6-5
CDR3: CASSYEFRVTGELFF
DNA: TGTGCCAGCAGTTACGAGTTCCGCGTCACCGGGGAGCTGTTTTTT

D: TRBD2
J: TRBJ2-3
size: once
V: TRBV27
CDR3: CASSLRTSGRSHSTQYF
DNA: TGTGCCAGCAGTTTACGGACTAGCGGGAGATCCCACTCAACGCAGTATTTT

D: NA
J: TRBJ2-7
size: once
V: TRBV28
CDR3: CASSHSLTTVSSYEQYF
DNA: TGTGCCAGCAGCCACTCACTCACGACAGTTAGCTCCTACGAGCAGTACTTC

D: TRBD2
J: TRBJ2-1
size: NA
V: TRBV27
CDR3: CASSLSSGPYNEQFF
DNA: TGTGCCAGCAGTTTATCTAGCGGGCCTTACAATGAGCAGTTCTTC

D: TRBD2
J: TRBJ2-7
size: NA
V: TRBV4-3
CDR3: CASSQDLAGSYEQYF
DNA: TGCGCCAGCAGCCAAGACCTAGCGGGTTCCTACGAGCAGTACTTC